Below, one TCR beta chain is given with its context. Its antigen is still unknown. Germline V lookup: CDR1 LGHNA, CDR2 YSLEER. The CDR3 is made up of 14 amino acids. V was pared by 0 bases and J by 5 bases, with 10 bases between. The data were obtained in a study of OX40 agonist ivuxolimab in advanced cancers. Across the study: Patients took ivuxolimab, an agonistic anti-OX40 (CD134) antibody.

General study points: The study found that CD8+ T cells averaged more expanded clones than CD4+. Expanded peripheral T-cell antigen specificity went undetermined.

The method was immunoSEQ multiplex PCR; TCRdb's version includes in-frame clones alone and lacks a portion of them. This repertoire shows some 39,000 clones, roughly three quarters found once; its top ten account for about 24%. The input for sequencing was CD4+ or CD8+ T cells sorted from blood, taken in a trial of the OX40 agonist ivuxolimab. This receptor was identified in an adult with an advanced solid tumor such as melanoma, head and neck, liver or kidney cancer. The genes are TRBV4-3 and TRBJ2-5; D gene uncertain. Here the CDR3 reads CASSQESRGETQYF. The CDR3 DNA is TGCGCCAGCAGCCAAGAGTCCCGTGGGGAGACCCAGTACTTC.